This paragraph reports one T cell receptor beta chain. Its antigen is not identified. This table comes from immunoSEQ multiplex PCR, and its TCRdb copy is limited to in-frame clones, with some not included. This sample has under 130,000 clones, with roughly 80% found just once. Fresh-frozen tumor tissue and more than two years of survival data were available for all. The sample is drawn from a study of glioma-infiltrating T cells after dendritic cell vaccination. Study summary: Autologous tumor lysate-pulsed dendritic cell vaccination was given between the early 2000s and the early 2010s.

V was pared by 7 bases and J by 4 bases, with 14 bases between. This CDR3 has 13 residues. Germline lookup yields CDR1 SQVTM and CDR2 ANQGSEA. Findings and caveats of the study: Survival was not directly related to TCR clonality in these patients.

This TCR was sampled from a human donor with glioblastoma. The genes are TRBV29-1 and TRBJ1-5, with TRBD1 as a possible D gene (5 bases). The sample was blood, taken before dendritic cell vaccination. CDR3: CSAVGGTNQPQHF. CDR3 nucleotide sequence: TGCAGCGCCGTGGGGGGAACAAATCAGCCCCAGCATTTT.